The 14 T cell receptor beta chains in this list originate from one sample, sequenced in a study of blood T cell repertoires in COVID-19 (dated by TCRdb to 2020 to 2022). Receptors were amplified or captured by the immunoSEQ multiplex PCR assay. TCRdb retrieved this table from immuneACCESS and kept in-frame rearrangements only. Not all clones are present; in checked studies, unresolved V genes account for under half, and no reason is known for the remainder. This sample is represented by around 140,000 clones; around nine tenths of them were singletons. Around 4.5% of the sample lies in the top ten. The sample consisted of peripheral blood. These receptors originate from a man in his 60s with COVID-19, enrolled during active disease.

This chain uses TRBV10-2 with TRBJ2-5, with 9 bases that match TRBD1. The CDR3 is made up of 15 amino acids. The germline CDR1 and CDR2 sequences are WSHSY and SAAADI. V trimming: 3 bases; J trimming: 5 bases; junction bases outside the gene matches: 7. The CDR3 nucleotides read TGCGCCAGCAGTGACCGGACAGGGGATGCCGAGACCCAGTACTTC. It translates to CASSDRTGDAETQYF.

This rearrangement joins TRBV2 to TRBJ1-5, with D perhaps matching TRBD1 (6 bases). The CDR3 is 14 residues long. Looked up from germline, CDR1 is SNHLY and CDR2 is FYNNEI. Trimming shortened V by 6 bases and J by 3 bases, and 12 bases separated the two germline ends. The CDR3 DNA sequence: TGTGCCAGCAGCGTCGGACAGTCCAATCAGCCCCAGCATTTT. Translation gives CASSVGQSNQPQHF. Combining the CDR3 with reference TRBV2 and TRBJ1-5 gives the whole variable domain EPEVTQTPSHQVTQMGQEVILRCVPISNHLYFYWYRQILGQKVEFLVSFYNNEISEKSEIFDDQFSVERPDGSNFTLKIRSTKLEDSAMYFCASSVGQSNQPQHFGDGTRLSIL.

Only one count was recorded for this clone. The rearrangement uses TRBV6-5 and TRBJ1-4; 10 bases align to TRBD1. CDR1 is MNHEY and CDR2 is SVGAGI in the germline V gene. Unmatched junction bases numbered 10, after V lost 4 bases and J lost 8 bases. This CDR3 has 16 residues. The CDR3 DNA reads TGTGCCAGCAGTTGGACCGGGACAGGGGTCAACGAAAAACTGTTTTTT. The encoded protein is CASSWTGTGVNEKLFF.

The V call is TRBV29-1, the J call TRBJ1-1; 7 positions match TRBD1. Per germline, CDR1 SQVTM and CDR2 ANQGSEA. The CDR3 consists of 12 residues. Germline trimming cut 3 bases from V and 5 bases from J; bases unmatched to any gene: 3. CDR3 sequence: CSVDPGGTEAFF. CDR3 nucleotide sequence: TGCAGCGTTGACCCAGGGGGAACTGAAGCTTTCTTT. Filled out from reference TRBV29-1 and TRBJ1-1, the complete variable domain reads SAVISQKPSRDICQRGTSLTIQCQVDSQVTMMFWYRQQPGQSLTLIATANQGSEATYESGFVIDKFPISRPNLTFSTLTVSNMSPEDSSIYLCSVDPGGTEAFFGQGTRLTVV.

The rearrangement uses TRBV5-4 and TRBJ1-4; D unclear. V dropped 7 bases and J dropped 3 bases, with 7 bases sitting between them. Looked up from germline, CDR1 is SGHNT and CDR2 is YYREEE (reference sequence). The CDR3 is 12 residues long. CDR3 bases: TGTGCCAGCGGGCAGTCTAATGAAAAACTGTTTTTT. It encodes CASGQSNEKLFF.

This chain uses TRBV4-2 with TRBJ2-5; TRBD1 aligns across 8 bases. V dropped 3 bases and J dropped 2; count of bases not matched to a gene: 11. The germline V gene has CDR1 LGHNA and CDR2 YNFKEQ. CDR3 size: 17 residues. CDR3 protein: CASSQFRGQDGQETQYF. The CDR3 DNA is TGTGCCAGCAGCCAGTTCAGGGGGCAGGACGGACAAGAGACCCAGTACTTC.

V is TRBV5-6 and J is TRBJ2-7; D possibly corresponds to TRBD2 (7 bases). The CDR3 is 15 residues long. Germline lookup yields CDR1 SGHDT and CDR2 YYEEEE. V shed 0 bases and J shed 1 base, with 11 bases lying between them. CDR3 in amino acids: CASSLAGGQSYEQYF. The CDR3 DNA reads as TGTGCCAGCAGCTTGGCCGGGGGGCAATCCTACGAGCAGTACTTC.

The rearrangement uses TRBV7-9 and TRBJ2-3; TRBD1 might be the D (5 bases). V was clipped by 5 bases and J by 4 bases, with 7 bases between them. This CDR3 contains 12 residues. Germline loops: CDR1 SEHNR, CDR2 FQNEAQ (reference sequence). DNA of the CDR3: TGTGCCAGCAGCCAGACAGCAGATACGCAGTATTTT. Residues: CASSQTADTQYF.

The CDR3 spells CASSLVPSDHEQYF. The CDR3 bases are TGTGCCAGCAGCTTAGTCCCTAGCGATCACGAGCAGTACTTC. The chain employs TRBV5-4 and TRBJ2-7; a possible D gene is TRBD2 (6 bases). The V gene's germline CDR1 is SGHNT and CDR2 YYREEE (reference sequence). V was shortened by 2 bases and J by 5 bases, with 14 bases between the two germline ends. This CDR3 is built from 14 residues.

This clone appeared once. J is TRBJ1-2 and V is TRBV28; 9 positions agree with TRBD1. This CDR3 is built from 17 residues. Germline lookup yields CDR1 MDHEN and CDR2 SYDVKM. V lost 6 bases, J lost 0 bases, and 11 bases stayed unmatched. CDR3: CASRAPQGARANYGYTF. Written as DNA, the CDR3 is TGTGCCAGCAGGGCCCCACAGGGGGCGCGAGCTAACTATGGCTACACCTTC.

This CDR3 reads CASRTGVGVRGGYTF. In DNA, the CDR3 is TGCGCCAGCAGAACGGGGGTGGGGGTTCGAGGTGGCTACACCTTC. This chain uses TRBV4-3 with TRBJ1-2; tentatively, D is TRBD1 (5 bases). V was trimmed by 6 bases and J by 7 bases, leaving 21 bases between them. Germline V gives CDR1 LGHNA, CDR2 YSLEER. The CDR3 consists of 15 residues.

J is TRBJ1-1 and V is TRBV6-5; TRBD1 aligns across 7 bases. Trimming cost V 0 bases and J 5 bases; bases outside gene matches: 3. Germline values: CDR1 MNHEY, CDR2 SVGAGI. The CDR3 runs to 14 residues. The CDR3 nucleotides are TGTGCCAGCAGTTACTCAAACAGGGGAACTGAAGCTTTCTTT. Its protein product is CASSYSNRGTEAFF.

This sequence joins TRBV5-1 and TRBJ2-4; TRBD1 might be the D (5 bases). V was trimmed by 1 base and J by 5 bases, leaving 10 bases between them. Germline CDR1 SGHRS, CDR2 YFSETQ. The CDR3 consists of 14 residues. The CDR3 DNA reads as TGCGCCAGCAGCTTGATAACAGGAGAAAACATTCAGTACTTC. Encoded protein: CASSLITGENIQYF.

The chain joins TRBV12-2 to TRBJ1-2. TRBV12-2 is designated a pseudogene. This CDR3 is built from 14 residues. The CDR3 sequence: CASRLGVGGEGYTF. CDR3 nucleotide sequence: TGTGCAAGTCGCTTAGGAGTGGGGGGAGAGGGCTACACCTTC.